This T cell receptor beta chain was documented in a study of CD8 T cells in Susac syndrome. TCR beta sequences were obtained from blood CD8+ and CD4+ T cells. Negative isolation yielded CD8+ and CD4+ T cells; FACS enriched TEMRA cells. Random hexamers served to reverse transcribe roughly 0.5 to 1 ug RNA. An immunoSEQ multiplex PCR amplified TCR beta CDR3 over 54 Vbeta and 13 Jbeta. TCRdb re-called the immunoSEQ multiplex PCR reads through MiXCR, storing one row per CDR3 protein. The table records around 200,000 distinct CDR3 sequences, 95% of them present only once. Study-level points and caveats: TCR sequencing and HLA analysis covered a relatively small number of individuals.

As concerns this clonotype: The antigen is unknown.

The germline V and J ends were trimmed by 0 bases and 0 bases, with 6 bases remaining between them. Germline assignment: CDR1 SGHAT and CDR2 FQNNGV. The CDR3 totals 15 residues. The chain uses TRBV11-2 and TRBJ1-5; no firm D call. Material for sequencing was CD4+ T cells from PBMCs. This TCR came from a human donor with multiple sclerosis. CDR3 loop: CASSLDGFSNQPQHF. The CDR3 DNA follows: TGTGCCAGCAGCTTAGACGGGTTTAGCAATCAGCCCCAGCATTTT.